The TCR beta chain described here comes from a study of T cell responses to AZD1222 COVID-19 vaccine. Concerning this clone: The target antigen is unknown.

This CDR3 is built from 15 residues. Germline-derived CDR1 and CDR2 are SGHDT and YYEEEE. Deletions cut 3 bases from V and 6 bases from J, with 19 bases between. Using immunoSEQ multiplex PCR, the repertoire was profiled, and TCRdb retains in-frame clones only, with some absent. The table shows approximately 97,000 clones, with 84% occurring only once. The study's findings and limits: Clonal diversity may have been underestimated in mostly white British donors. Only a handful of individuals given AZD1222 were seropositive at baseline. Repertoire samples came only from after the peak T cell response.

The sequence came from an adult in good health. Material: peripheral blood, obtained on day 0 of AZD1222 vaccination. The rearrangement joins TRBV5-6 to TRBJ2-7, with a weak D call TRBD1 (5 bases). The CDR3 DNA follows: TGTGCCAGCAGCTCCTATAACCAGGGTACCATCGAGCAGTACGTC. Translated, it gives CASSSYNQGTIEQYV.